One and the same sample provided the 14 T cell receptor beta chains below, sequenced in a study of Ad26.COV2.S vaccination and SARS-CoV-2 variants (dated by TCRdb to the early 2020s). Receptors were amplified or captured by the immunoSEQ multiplex PCR assay. TCRdb holds this immuneACCESS table with in-frame rearrangements only. Some clones are missing; in checked studies, unresolved V genes explain under half, and the rest has no known cause. The sample data list some 300,000 clones, and 85% of these were observed just once. The ten biggest clones cover 2% to 2.5% of the sample. What the treatment or condition label conveys for this sample: about 20 received Ad26.COV2.S at low or high dose, single or two shots; about 5 received placebo; per-sample allocation not given. For vaccine and placebo recipients, the sequenced repertoires came from samples collected on day 63 after the first injection. The sequenced sample was peripheral blood, obtained in a trial of Ad26.COV2.S vaccine versus placebo. These receptors came from a person aged 18-60 years who received the Ad26.COV2.S COVID-19 vaccine or a placebo.

The CDR3: CASSSHVQGSGDEQFF. Here the CDR3 DNA reads TGTGCCAGCAGTTCCCACGTACAGGGGTCGGGGGATGAGCAGTTCTTC. The chain has TRBV27 and TRBJ2-1, with a tentative D call TRBD1 (7 bases). CDR3 length: 16 amino acids. Trimming removed 4 bases from V and 8 bases from J, with 21 bases in between. In germline, CDR1 is MNHEY, CDR2 SMNVEV (reference sequence).

This clone was detected a few times. J is TRBJ1-1 and V is TRBV6-6, with D possibly being TRBD1 (6 bases). Between the trimmed V and J ends, which lost 5 bases and 4 bases, there was a span of 17 bases. The CDR3 totals 15 residues. Germline CDR1 and CDR2: MNHNY and SVGAGI (reference sequence). CDR3 in DNA: TGTGCCAGCAGTCTTTCAACAGGGTCGGGCACTGAAGCTTTCTTT. Residues: CASSLSTGSGTEAFF.

The CDR3 protein is CASSLDPGAFTEAFF. The CDR3 coding sequence is TGCGCCAGCAGCTTGGATCCGGGGGCTTTCACTGAAGCTTTCTTT. The J gene is TRBJ1-1, the V gene TRBV5-1; perhaps TRBD1 as D (6 bases). Germline V gene sequence: CDR1 SGHRS, CDR2 YFSETQ. With 0 bases removed from V and 4 bases from J, the gap between germline ends came to 13 bases. This CDR3 spans 15 amino acids.

V usage is TRBV9 and J usage is TRBJ2-7, with 10 bases that match TRBD2. Germline V lookup: CDR1 SGDLS, CDR2 YYNGEE. V shed 2 bases, J shed 1 base, and the junction held 3 bases outside the gene matches. The CDR3 extends over 15 amino acids. For the CDR3, the DNA is TGTGCCAGCAGCGTCGAAGCGGGGGGGTCCTACGAGCAGTACTTC. Its translation is CASSVEAGGSYEQYF. The complete variable domain, with remaining parts taken from reference TRBV9 and TRBJ2-7, reads DSGVTQTPKHLITATGQRVTLRCSPRSGDLSVYWYQQSLDQGLQFLIQYYNGEERAKGNILERFSAQQFPDLHSELNLSSLELGDSALYFCASSVEAGGSYEQYFGPGTRLTVT.

J is TRBJ1-1 and V is TRBV10-3; D uncertain. Germline loops: CDR1 ENHRY, CDR2 SYGVKD. V lost 8 bases and J 0 bases, leaving 7 bases between the germline ends. CDR3 length: 12 residues. The CDR3 DNA is TGTGCCATCCGTACAATGAACACTGAAGCTTTCTTT. This codes for CAIRTMNTEAFF.

CDR3 protein: CASSQDWGASYEQYF. DNA for the CDR3: TGTGCCAGCAGCCAAGATTGGGGAGCTTCCTACGAGCAGTACTTC. The chain combines TRBV3-1 (or the pseudogene TRBV3-2) with TRBJ2-7, with a possible D match to TRBD2 (5 bases). The CDR3 covers 15 residues. Germline CDR1 reads LGHDT; CDR2 reads YNNKEL (reference sequence). V dropped 0 bases and J dropped 1 base, with 10 bases sitting between them.

V is TRBV5-5 and J is TRBJ1-2, with a weak D call TRBD1 (5 bases). The CDR3 totals 14 residues. V lost 0 bases and J lost 2, with 8 bases in between. Germline V gene sequence: CDR1 SGHKS, CDR2 YYEKEE (reference sequence). The CDR3 spells CASSLGAGNYGYTF. For the CDR3, the DNA is TGTGCCAGCAGCTTGGGAGCAGGGAACTATGGCTACACCTTC.

The chain has TRBV18 and TRBJ1-1; the D gene is possibly TRBD1 (5 bases). Germline values: CDR1 KGHSH, CDR2 LQKENI. CDR3 length: 15 residues. Trimming left V 0 bases short and J 5 bases short, with 13 bases between. This chain's CDR3 is CASSPPKGAVTEAFF. Written as DNA, the CDR3 is TGTGCCAGCTCACCACCCAAAGGGGCTGTGACTGAAGCTTTCTTT. Full variable domain (outside the CDR3, taken from reference TRBV18 and TRBJ1-1): NAGVMQNPRHLVRRRGQEARLRCSPMKGHSHVYWYRQLPEEGLKFMVYLQKENIIDESGMPKERFSAEFPKEGPSILRIQQVVRGDSAAYFCASSPPKGAVTEAFFGQGTRLTVV.

This chain connects TRBV6-2 or TRBV6-3 to TRBJ2-2; D is ambiguous. Deletions cut 3 bases from V and 0 bases from J, with 8 bases between. This CDR3 has 15 residues. Germline CDR1 reads MNHEY; CDR2 reads SVGEGT. CDR3: CASSYLGPNTGELFF. CDR3 sequence (DNA): TGTGCCAGCAGTTATCTCGGCCCGAACACCGGGGAGCTGTTTTTT.

This sequence joins TRBV5-1 and TRBJ1-1; D possibly corresponds to TRBD1 (5 bases). The germline V gene has CDR1 SGHRS and CDR2 YFSETQ. The CDR3 contains 15 residues. Trimming shortened V by 0 bases and J by 0 bases, and 9 bases separated the two germline ends. The CDR3 DNA reads TGCGCCAGCAGCTTGGTTGGGACGGTGAACACTGAAGCTTTCTTT. It specifies CASSLVGTVNTEAFF.

The chain combines TRBV6-1 with TRBJ1-5; no definite D call. V was trimmed by 6 bases and J by 5 bases, leaving 8 bases between them. The V gene's germline CDR1 is MNHNS and CDR2 SASEGT. This CDR3 is 12 amino acids long. CDR3 in DNA: TGTGCCAGCAGGGGCGGGGATCAGCCCCAGCATTTT. Translation gives CASRGGDQPQHF.

The rearrangement links TRBV9 to TRBJ2-3; the D is unclear. V shed 0 bases and J shed 1 base, with 12 bases lying between them. The CDR3 totals 16 residues. The germline V gene has CDR1 SGDLS and CDR2 YYNGEE. The CDR3 bases are TGTGCCAGCAGCGTAGGGTCCGTAATGGGCACAGATACGCAGTATTTT. This encodes CASSVGSVMGTDTQYF.

This sequence joins TRBV5-4 and TRBJ2-1, with 13 bases lining up with TRBD2. The CDR3 has 16 residues. V dropped 4 bases and J dropped 2; count of bases not matched to a gene: 3. The germline V gene encodes CDR1 SGHNT and CDR2 YYREEE (reference sequence). CDR3 nucleotides: TGTGCCAGCAGCCGACTAGCGGGGGGAACCTACAATGAGCAGTTCTTC. Its protein is CASSRLAGGTYNEQFF.

The V call is TRBV5-4, the J call TRBJ1-1; the match to TRBD1 covers 7 bases. The CDR3 runs to 13 residues. V dropped 3 bases and J dropped 8; count of bases not matched to a gene: 7. The germline V gene has CDR1 SGHNT and CDR2 YYREEE (reference sequence). The CDR3 nucleotides read TGTGCCAGCAGCTCATCCTACAGGGGAGAAGCTTTCTTT. It yields the protein CASSSSYRGEAFF.